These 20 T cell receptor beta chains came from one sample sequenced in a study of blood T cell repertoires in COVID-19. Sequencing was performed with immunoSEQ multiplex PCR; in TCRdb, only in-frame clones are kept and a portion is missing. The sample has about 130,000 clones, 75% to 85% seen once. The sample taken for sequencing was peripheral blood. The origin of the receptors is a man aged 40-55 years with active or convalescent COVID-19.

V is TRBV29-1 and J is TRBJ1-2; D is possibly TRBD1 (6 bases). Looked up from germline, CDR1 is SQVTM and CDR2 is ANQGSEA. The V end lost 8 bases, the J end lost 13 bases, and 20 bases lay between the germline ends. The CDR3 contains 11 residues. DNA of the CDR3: TGCAGCACCTCGGGACAAATTAGCTCCACCTTC. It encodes CSTSGQISSTF.

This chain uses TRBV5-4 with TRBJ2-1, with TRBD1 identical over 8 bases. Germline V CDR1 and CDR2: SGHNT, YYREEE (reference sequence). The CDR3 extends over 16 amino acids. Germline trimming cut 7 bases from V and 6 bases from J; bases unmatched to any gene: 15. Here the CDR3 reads CASSAPNDRGGNEQFF. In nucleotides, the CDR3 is TGTGCCAGCTCCGCTCCGAATGACAGGGGAGGCAATGAGCAGTTCTTC.

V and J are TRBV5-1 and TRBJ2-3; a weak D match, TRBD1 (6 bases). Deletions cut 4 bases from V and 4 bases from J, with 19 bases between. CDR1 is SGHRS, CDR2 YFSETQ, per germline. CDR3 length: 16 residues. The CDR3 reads CASSLTLQGEADTQYF. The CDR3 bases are TGCGCCAGCAGCCTCACCTTACAGGGAGAGGCAGATACGCAGTATTTT. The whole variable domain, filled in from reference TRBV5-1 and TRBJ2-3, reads KAGVTQTPRYLIKTRGQQVTLSCSPISGHRSVSWYQQTPGQGLQFLFEYFSETQRNKGNFPGRFSGRQFSNSRSEMNVSTLELGDSALYLCASSLTLQGEADTQYFGPGTRLTVL.

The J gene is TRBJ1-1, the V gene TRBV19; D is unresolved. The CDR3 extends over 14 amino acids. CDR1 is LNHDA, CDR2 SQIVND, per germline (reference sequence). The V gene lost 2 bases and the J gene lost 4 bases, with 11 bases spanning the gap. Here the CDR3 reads CASSISAGVTEAFF. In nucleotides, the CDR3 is TGTGCCAGTAGTATATCTGCCGGGGTCACTGAAGCTTTCTTT.

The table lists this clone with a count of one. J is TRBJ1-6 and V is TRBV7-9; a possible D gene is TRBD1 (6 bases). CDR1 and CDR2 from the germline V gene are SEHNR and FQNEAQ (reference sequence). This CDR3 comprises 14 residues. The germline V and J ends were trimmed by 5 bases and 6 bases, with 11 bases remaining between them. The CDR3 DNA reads TGTGCCAGCAGCCGAGGGGACACTAATTCACCCCTCCACTTT. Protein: CASSRGDTNSPLHF.

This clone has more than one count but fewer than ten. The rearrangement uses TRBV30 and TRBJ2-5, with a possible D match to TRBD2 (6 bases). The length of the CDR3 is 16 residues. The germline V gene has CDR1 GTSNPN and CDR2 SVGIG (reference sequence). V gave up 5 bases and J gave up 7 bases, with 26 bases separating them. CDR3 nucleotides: TGTGCCTGGCGGATACCGGGACTCCTAGATGGGGCGACCCAGTACTTC. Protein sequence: CAWRIPGLLDGATQYF. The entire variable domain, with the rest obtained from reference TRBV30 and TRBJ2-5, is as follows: SQTIHQWPATLVQPVGSPLSLECTVEGTSNPNLYWYRQAAGRGLQLLFYSVGIGQISSEVPQNLSASRPQDRQFILSSKKLLLSDSGFYLCAWRIPGLLDGATQYFGPGTRLLVL.

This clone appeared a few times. The CDR3 DNA sequence: TGTGCCAGCAGTACCGGACAGGGGGTAGTTACTGAAGCTTTCTTT. It encodes CASSTGQGVVTEAFF. The chain combines TRBV7-8 with TRBJ1-1; 10 positions match TRBD1. From germline, CDR1 is SGHVS and CDR2 FQNEAQ. J was trimmed by 5 bases and V by 6 bases; bases with no gene match: 9. The CDR3 extends over 15 amino acids.

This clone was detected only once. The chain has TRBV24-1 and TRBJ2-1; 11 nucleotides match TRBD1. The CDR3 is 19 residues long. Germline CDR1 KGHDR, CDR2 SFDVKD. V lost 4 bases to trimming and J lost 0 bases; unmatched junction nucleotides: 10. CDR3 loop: CATSEPGQGVFGSYNEQFF. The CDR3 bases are TGTGCCACCAGTGAGCCGGGACAGGGGGTGTTCGGCTCCTACAATGAGCAGTTCTTC.

CDR3 amino acids: CSASTPGRGKNYEQYF. CDR3 in DNA: TGCAGTGCTAGTACCCCGGGCAGGGGAAAGAACTACGAGCAGTACTTC. The gene calls are TRBV20-1 and TRBJ2-7; tentative D call: TRBD1 (6 bases). Germline V gene data show CDR1 as DFQATT and CDR2 as SNEGSKA (reference sequence). This CDR3 comprises 16 residues. V was cut by 3 bases and J by 3 bases, with 21 bases left in between.

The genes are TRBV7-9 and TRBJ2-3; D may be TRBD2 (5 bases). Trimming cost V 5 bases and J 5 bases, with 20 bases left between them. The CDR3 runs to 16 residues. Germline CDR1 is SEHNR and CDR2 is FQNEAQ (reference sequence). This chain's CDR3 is CASSTAGPQNRDTQYF. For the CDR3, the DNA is TGTGCCAGCAGCACGGCGGGCCCCCAAAACAGAGATACGCAGTATTTT.

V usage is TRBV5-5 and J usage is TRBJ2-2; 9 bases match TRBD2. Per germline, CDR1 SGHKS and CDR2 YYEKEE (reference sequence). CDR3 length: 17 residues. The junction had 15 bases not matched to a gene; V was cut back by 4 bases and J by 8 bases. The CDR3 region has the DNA TGTGCCAGCAGCCGCCAGGGGAGCGGGAGGCCTAGTGGGGAGCTGTTTTTT. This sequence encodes CASSRQGSGRPSGELFF.

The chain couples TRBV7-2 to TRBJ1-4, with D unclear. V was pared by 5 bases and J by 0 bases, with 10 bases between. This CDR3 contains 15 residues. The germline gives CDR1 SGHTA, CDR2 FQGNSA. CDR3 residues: CASSPSLATNEKLFF. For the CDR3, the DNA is TGTGCCAGCAGCCCTAGCCTTGCAACTAATGAAAAACTGTTTTTT.

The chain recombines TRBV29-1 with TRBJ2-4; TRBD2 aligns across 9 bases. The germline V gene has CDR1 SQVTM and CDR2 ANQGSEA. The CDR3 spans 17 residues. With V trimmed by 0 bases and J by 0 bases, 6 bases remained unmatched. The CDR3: CSVEDPSGVLAKNIQYF. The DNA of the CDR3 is TGCAGCGTTGAAGACCCTAGCGGGGTCCTAGCCAAAAACATTCAGTACTTC.

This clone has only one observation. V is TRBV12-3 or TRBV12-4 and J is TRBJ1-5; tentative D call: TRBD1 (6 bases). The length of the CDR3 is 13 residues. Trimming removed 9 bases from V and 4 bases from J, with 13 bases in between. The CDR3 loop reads CASSQGPNQPQHF. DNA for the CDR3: TGTGCCAGTTCCCAGGGGCCAAATCAGCCCCAGCATTTT.

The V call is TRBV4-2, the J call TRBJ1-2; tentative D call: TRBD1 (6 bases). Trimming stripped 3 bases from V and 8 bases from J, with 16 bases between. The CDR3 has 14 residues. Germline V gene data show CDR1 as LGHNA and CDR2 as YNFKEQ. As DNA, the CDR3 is TGTGCCAGCAGCCACCCCCAGGGGAGTACGGGCTACACCTTC. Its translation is CASSHPQGSTGYTF.

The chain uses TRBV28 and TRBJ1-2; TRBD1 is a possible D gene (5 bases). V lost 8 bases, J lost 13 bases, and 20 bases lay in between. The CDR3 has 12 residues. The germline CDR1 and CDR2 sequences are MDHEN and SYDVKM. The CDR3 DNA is TGTGCCAGCGGACCCCCTGGGGGGGTCGGCACCTTC. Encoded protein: CASGPPGGVGTF.

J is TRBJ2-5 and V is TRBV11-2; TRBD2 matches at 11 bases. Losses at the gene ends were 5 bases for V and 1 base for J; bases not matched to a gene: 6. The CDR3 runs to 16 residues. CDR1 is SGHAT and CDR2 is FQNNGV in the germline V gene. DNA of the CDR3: TGTGCCAGCAGCGATAGACTAGCGGGACCCCAAGAGACCCAGTACTTC. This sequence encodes CASSDRLAGPQETQYF.

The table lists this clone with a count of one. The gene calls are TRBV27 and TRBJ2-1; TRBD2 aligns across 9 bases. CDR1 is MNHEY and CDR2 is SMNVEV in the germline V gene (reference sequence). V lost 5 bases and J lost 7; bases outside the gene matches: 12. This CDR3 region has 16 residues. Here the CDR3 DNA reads TGTGCCAGCAGTACCCTAGCGGGGAGTTCGGAAAATGAGCAGTTCTTC. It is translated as CASSTLAGSSENEQFF.

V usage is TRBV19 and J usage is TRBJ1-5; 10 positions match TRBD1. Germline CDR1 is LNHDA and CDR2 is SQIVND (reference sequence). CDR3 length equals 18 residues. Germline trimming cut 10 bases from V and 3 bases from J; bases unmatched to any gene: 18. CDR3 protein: CATNPRYPGQGINQPQHF. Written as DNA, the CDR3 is TGTGCCACAAACCCACGTTATCCGGGACAGGGGATCAATCAGCCCCAGCATTTT.

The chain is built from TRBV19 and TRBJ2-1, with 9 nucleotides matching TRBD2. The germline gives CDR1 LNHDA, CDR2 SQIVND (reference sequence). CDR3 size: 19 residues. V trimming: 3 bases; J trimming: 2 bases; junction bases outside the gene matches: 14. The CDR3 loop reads CASSILGAGGGPTYNEQFF. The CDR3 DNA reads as TGTGCCAGTAGTATCCTAGGAGCGGGGGGCGGACCTACCTACAATGAGCAGTTCTTC.